What follows describes a single T cell receptor (beta chain). Its specificity is unknown. The sample belongs to a study of Tregs in tolerant kidney transplant recipients. This CDR3 is built from 14 residues. Germline lookup yields CDR1 LGHNA and CDR2 YSLEER. Trimming took off 0 bases at V and 2 bases at J, with 8 bases between the two ends. Study-level findings and limits: Donor-specific Treg expansion exceeded global Treg expansion in tolerant patients, suggesting antigen drive. No direct test of biological reproducibility was done here.

The nonmyeloablative bone marrow transplants came from related graft donors, with transient mixed chimerism. CD4+CD25+CD127- Tregs, CD4+CD25- non-Tregs, CD4 and CD8 cells were sorted. Libraries were prepared by immunoSEQ multiplex PCR; TCRdb keeps only in-frame clonotypes and omits some of them. This sample has about 64,000 clones, with over 75% found just once. The source was CD4+ T cells from blood (PBMCs), collected 6 months after the transplant. The J gene is TRBJ2-7, the V gene TRBV4-3; TRBD1 might be the D (6 bases). This receptor was obtained from a human patient who received a combined kidney and bone marrow transplant. Some T cells may possibly be graft donor cells. Here the CDR3 reads CASSQEYRAYEQYF. CDR3 nucleotide sequence: TGCGCCAGCAGCCAAGAATACAGGGCCTACGAGCAGTACTTC.